This TCR beta chain derives from a study of shared clonotypes between healthy human individuals. Across the study: Sampling drew on donors who were a couple of women and a few men aged 18 to 49. Every donor yielded three CD4 naive, three CD4 memory, two CD8 naive and one CD8 memory plate.

V lost 8 bases and J lost 0, with 17 bases in between. Germline loops: CDR1 SEHNR, CDR2 FQNEAQ (reference sequence). The CDR3 is 15 amino acids. TCRdb keeps only in-frame clones here, not all; method: immunoSEQ multiplex PCR. This table has some 1 million clones, about 80% appearing once. Study-wide results and caveats: It was the non-shared clonotypes that had lower generation probabilities than clonotypes shared by all four donors.

For this clone: Its antigen is not identified.

The chain couples TRBV7-9 to TRBJ2-7, with D unclear. Source material: memory CD4+ T cells sorted from blood. Stated subset: CD45RA-negative fraction. This TCR derives from a man between 18 and 29 years old in good health. CDR3 sequence: CASQLGQESSYEQYF. In nucleotides, the CDR3 is TGTGCCAGCCAACTCGGGCAGGAAAGCTCCTACGAGCAGTACTTC.